This record looks at one T cell receptor (beta chain) sequence and its context. Its antigen is unknown. Clones were read by immunoSEQ multiplex PCR, and TCRdb kept only the in-frame ones, dropping some. The profile shows approximately 180,000 clones, 75% to 90% of them singletons. The data are from a study of T cell responses to AZD1222 COVID-19 vaccine. Study background: Samples with a second dose at about 4 or about 12 weeks were pooled together.

Study-wide results and limits: Increases in Spike-specific TCR breadth and depth were seen after two AZD1222 doses. Most donors were white British, females outnumbered males, and clonal diversity was possibly underestimated. Just a handful of people given AZD1222 tested seropositive at baseline.

From germline, CDR1 is KGHSH and CDR2 LQKENI. The length of the CDR3 is 13 residues. Trimming shortened V by 3 bases and J by 7 bases, and 12 bases separated the two germline ends. This chain connects TRBV18 to TRBJ2-5; maybe TRBD1 (5 bases). Source: peripheral blood, taken on day 0 of AZD1222 vaccination. This sequence originates from an adult in good health. CDR3 sequence reads: CASSPDRSGTQYF. Here the CDR3 DNA reads TGTGCCAGCTCACCTGACAGATCGGGGACCCAGTACTTC. Supplemented by reference TRBV18 and TRBJ2-5, the full variable domain reads NAGVMQNPRHLVRRRGQEARLRCSPMKGHSHVYWYRQLPEEGLKFMVYLQKENIIDESGMPKERFSAEFPKEGPSILRIQQVVRGDSAAYFCASSPDRSGTQYFGPGTRLLVL.